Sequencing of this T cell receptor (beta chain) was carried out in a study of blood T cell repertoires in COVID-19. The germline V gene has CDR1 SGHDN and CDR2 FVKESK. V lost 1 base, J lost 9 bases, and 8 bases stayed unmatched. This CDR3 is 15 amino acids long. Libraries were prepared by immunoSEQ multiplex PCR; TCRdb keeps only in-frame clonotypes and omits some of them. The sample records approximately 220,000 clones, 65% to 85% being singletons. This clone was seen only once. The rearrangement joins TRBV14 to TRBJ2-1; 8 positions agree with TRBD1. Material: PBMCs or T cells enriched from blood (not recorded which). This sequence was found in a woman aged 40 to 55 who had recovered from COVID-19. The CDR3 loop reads CASSQGVRGRIEQFF. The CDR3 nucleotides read TGTGCCAGCAGCCAAGGTGTCAGGGGGCGGATTGAGCAGTTCTTC.